This T cell receptor beta chain was recovered during a study of T-cell reconstitution after alpha-beta-depleted transplantation in children. Study results and limitations: Several hundred expanded graft clones reportedly were the source of alpha-beta T cells about two months after transplant. Newly produced T cells mostly accounted for T-cell counts and diversity one year post-transplant.

Researchers prepared the TCRbeta library using unique molecular identifiers, the study reports. From the PCR reads, TCRdb called clonotypes with MiXCR, one entry per CDR3 protein. The sample includes about 580,000 distinct CDR3 sequences, under 30% of them seen just once. V lost 3 bases and J lost 3, with 12 bases in between. Germline-derived CDR1 and CDR2 are SQVTM and ANQGSEA. The CDR3 contains 14 residues. A remark on this clonotype: The antigen is not known.

This clonotype was sampled from a boy in the first two years of life who had a stem cell transplant for acute myeloid leukemia, so the T cells may come from the graft donor. The chain carries TRBV29-1 and TRBJ1-3, with D possibly TRBD1 on 5 matching bases. Sequencing used PBMCs, mostly from graft donor cells, obtained 360 days after TCRalphabeta/CD19-depleted stem cell transplant. For the CDR3, the DNA is TGCAGCGTTGATCAGGCAGGGAGTGGAAACACCATATATTTT. Protein: CSVDQAGSGNTIYF. Using reference TRBV29-1 and TRBJ1-3 for the parts outside the CDR3, the full variable domain is SAVISQKPSRDICQRGTSLTIQCQVDSQVTMMFWYRQQPGQSLTLIATANQGSEATYESGFVIDKFPISRPNLTFSTLTVSNMSPEDSSIYLCSVDQAGSGNTIYFGEGSWLTVV.